This T cell receptor (beta chain) stems from a study of Graves' ophthalmopathy and Graves' hyperthyroidism. General study points: Also, most clonotypes expanded in the thyroid above 0.001 frequency appeared in blood.

RNA transcripts served as template for amplifying TCR beta CDR3 sequences. HTBI primers primed a first-round RT-PCR, and a second-round multiplex PCR followed. TCRdb reanalysed the multiplex PCR reads using MiXCR and keeps one entry per CDR3 protein. The top ten clones hold around 1.5% of a sample with nearly 400,000 distinct CDR3 sequences, about 18% of them seen once. This clonotype was detected ten times or more. The antigen is undetermined. The diagnosis was founded upon clinical symptoms, serum thyroxine, TRAb, thyroid ultrasound and orbital computed tomography. V lost 3 bases, J lost 7 bases, and 8 bases stayed unmatched. Germline CDR1 is MNHEY and CDR2 is SMNVEV (reference sequence). The CDR3 totals 14 residues.

The receptor comes from a woman between 18 and 29 years old with Graves' ophthalmopathy. Material: peripheral blood. V is TRBV27 and J is TRBJ1-2; 7 bases align to TRBD1. DNA of the CDR3: TGTGCCAGCAGTTTTGTTGGGCAGGGGGGTGGCTACACCTTC. Residues: CASSFVGQGGGYTF.